This passage covers 20 T cell receptor beta chains from one sample sequenced in a study of shared clonotypes between healthy human individuals. The method was immunoSEQ multiplex PCR; TCRdb's version includes in-frame clones alone and lacks a portion of them. The data hold over 2,000,000 clones, with about 94% observed a single time. Cells designated naive CD8 were CD45RO-negative and were positively selected for CCR7, with terminally differentiated effector memory CD45RA+ cells excluded. Specimen: naive CD8+ T cells from PBMCs. These receptors all come from a man aged 18 to 30 in good health. Some clones in this sample may be carry-over from other donors' samples.

The chain carries TRBV29-1 and TRBJ2-1; TRBD1 is a possible D gene (6 bases). The CDR3 contains 15 residues. Between the trimmed V and J ends, which lost 6 bases and 6 bases, there was a span of 21 bases. CDR1 is SQVTM and CDR2 is ANQGSEA in the germline V gene. CDR3 residues: CSVASRGLGPNEQFF. For the CDR3, the DNA is TGCAGCGTCGCCTCCAGGGGATTGGGGCCCAATGAGCAGTTCTTC.

CDR3 in amino acids: CATSRGRDGGYQPQHF. The CDR3, as DNA: TGTGCCACCAGCAGAGGCCGGGATGGGGGTTATCAGCCCCAGCATTTT. V gene TRBV15 combines with J gene TRBJ1-5, with D possibly being TRBD1 (5 bases). The V gene's germline CDR1 is LNHNV and CDR2 YYDKDF (reference sequence). V lost 1 base to trimming and J lost 5 bases, with 15 bases between them. The CDR3 runs 16 residues. The full variable domain, with the rest looked up from reference TRBV15 and TRBJ1-5, is DAMVIQNPRYQVTQFGKPVTLSCSQTLNHNVMYWYQQKSSQAPKLLFHYYDKDFNNEADTPDNFQSRRPNTSFCFLDIRSPGLGDTAMYLCATSRGRDGGYQPQHFGDGTRLSIL.

The chain recombines TRBV7-2 with TRBJ2-7; maybe TRBD2 (6 bases). Germline V gives CDR1 SGHTA, CDR2 FQGNSA. The CDR3 totals 15 residues. Trimming pared 6 bases from V and 2 bases from J, leaving 17 bases between. DNA of the CDR3: TGTGCCAGCAGTTCGGGACTTCTAATTCCCTACGAGCAGTACTTC. This translates into CASSSGLLIPYEQYF.

The chain combines TRBV7-8 with TRBJ2-1; D possibly corresponds to TRBD2 (10 bases). The V and J ends lost 1 base and 8 bases respectively, with 30 bases between them. This CDR3 is 20 amino acids long. Germline CDR1 SGHVS, CDR2 FQNEAQ. The CDR3 bases are TGTGCCAGCAGCTTAGTAGTCACAGGGGGCCTTCAGCGGGAGGGTGATGAGCAGTTCTTC. Its translation: CASSLVVTGGLQREGDEQFF.

This rearrangement joins TRBV10-3 to TRBJ2-7, with D possibly TRBD2 on 7 matching bases. The V gene's germline CDR1 is ENHRY and CDR2 SYGVKD. The CDR3 is made up of 15 amino acids. V dropped 0 bases and J dropped 2 bases, with 11 bases sitting between them. Written as DNA, the CDR3 is TGTGCCATCAGTGAGTCGAGGGGGGGAACCTACGAGCAGTACTTC. This gives the protein CAISESRGGTYEQYF.

The chain carries TRBV28 and TRBJ2-2, with 7 bases lining up with TRBD1. Looked up from germline, CDR1 is MDHEN and CDR2 is SYDVKM. This CDR3 contains 15 residues. Losses at the gene ends were 6 bases for V and 4 bases for J; bases not matched to a gene: 8. CDR3 nucleotide sequence: TGTGCCAGCAGCCTCACTAGGGGGCCCACCGGGGAGCTGTTTTTT. Translation gives CASSLTRGPTGELFF.

Concerning this clone itself: The sample carries other DNA sequences with the same CDR3. The chain joins TRBV19 to TRBJ2-7, with D tentatively TRBD1 (6 bases). Trimming stripped 1 base from V and 4 bases from J, with 11 bases between. This CDR3 spans 14 amino acids. Per the germline V gene, CDR1 is LNHDA and CDR2 is SQIVND (reference sequence). This CDR3 is CASSIVAGDYEQYF. CDR3 coding DNA: TGTGCCAGTAGTATAGTGGCAGGGGATTACGAGCAGTACTTC.

The V and J genes are TRBV27 and TRBJ2-6; TRBD1 agrees at 7 bases. The CDR3 has 16 amino acids. V trimming: 3 bases; J trimming: 2 bases; junction bases outside the gene matches: 4. Germline-derived CDR1 and CDR2 are MNHEY and SMNVEV (reference sequence). This CDR3 reads CASSLLGQTGANVLTF. DNA for the CDR3: TGTGCCAGCAGTTTGTTGGGACAGACTGGGGCCAACGTCCTGACTTTC.

The V gene is TRBV27, the J gene TRBJ2-1; 9 positions agree with TRBD2. J was trimmed by 0 bases and V by 3 bases; bases with no gene match: 15. From germline, CDR1 is MNHEY and CDR2 SMNVEV (reference sequence). The CDR3 has 20 amino acids. CDR3 DNA: TGTGCCAGCAGTTTTCTAGGGTCAGGGACTAGCCCCCTCTCCTACAATGAGCAGTTCTTC. Protein sequence: CASSFLGSGTSPLSYNEQFF.

The V gene is TRBV6-1, the J gene TRBJ2-7; D unclear. Germline V gives CDR1 MNHNS, CDR2 SASEGT. CDR3 length: 15 residues. V dropped 5 bases and J dropped 3 bases, with 17 bases sitting between them. The CDR3 loop reads CASSSTSVQSYEQYF. In DNA form, the CDR3 reads TGTGCCAGCAGTTCGACGTCGGTTCAGAGCTACGAGCAGTACTTC.

The CDR3 DNA is TGTGCCACCAGCAGCCCGCCCGGACTAGCGGGAGTGGTTGAGCAGTTCTTC. It yields the protein CATSSPPGLAGVVEQFF. The chain links TRBV15 to TRBJ2-1; TRBD2 aligns across 13 bases. From germline, CDR1 is LNHNV and CDR2 YYDKDF (reference sequence). This CDR3 spans 17 amino acids. V was clipped by 3 bases and J by 9 bases; unmatched bases: 11.

The chain links TRBV2 to TRBJ2-5; no reliable D call. This CDR3 has 12 amino acids. CDR1 is SNHLY, CDR2 FYNNEI, per germline. The V end was cut by 6 bases, the J end by 1 base, with 6 bases between. The CDR3 DNA sequence: TGTGCCAGCAGCGATATCCAAGAGACCCAGTACTTC. It codes for CASSDIQETQYF.

The rearrangement uses TRBV7-8 and TRBJ2-7, with 9 nucleotides matching TRBD1. Germline V CDR1 and CDR2: SGHVS, FQNEAQ. J was trimmed by 2 bases and V by 5 bases; bases with no gene match: 10. The length of the CDR3 is 16 residues. In nucleotides, the CDR3 is TGTGCCAGCAGCCCGTGGACAGGGGCCGGGACCTACGAGCAGTACTTC. Protein product: CASSPWTGAGTYEQYF.

A few counts support this clone. The same CDR3 is also encoded by other DNA sequences in this sample. This sequence joins TRBV27 and TRBJ2-7; 8 bases agree with TRBD1. With 6 bases clipped from V and 3 bases from J, the junction kept 4 bases outside the gene matches. Germline CDR1 reads MNHEY; CDR2 reads SMNVEV (reference sequence). This CDR3 is built from 13 residues. CDR3 coding DNA: TGTGCCAGCAGCCCCGGGACAGGCTACGAGCAGTACTTC. It translates to CASSPGTGYEQYF.

The genes are TRBV9 and TRBJ2-2; 7 nucleotides align to TRBD2. The CDR3 runs 18 residues. The V segment lost 0 bases and the J segment 8 bases; nucleotides outside the gene matches: 16. Germline values: CDR1 SGDLS, CDR2 YYNGEE. CDR3 loop: CASSVGDSGPGPYGELFF. Written as DNA, the CDR3 is TGTGCCAGCAGCGTAGGGGATAGCGGGCCGGGTCCGTATGGGGAGCTGTTTTTT.

V usage is TRBV5-4 and J usage is TRBJ2-7, with no clear D. Trimming took 0 bases from V and 5 from J, leaving 6 bases between them. The CDR3 is 12 residues long. Germline values: CDR1 SGHNT, CDR2 YYREEE (reference sequence). This CDR3 is CASSLDGDEQYF. The CDR3, as DNA: TGTGCCAGCAGCTTGGACGGAGACGAGCAGTACTTC.

This clone came up once. This sample also contains other DNA sequences that code for the same CDR3. The chain recombines TRBV6-6 with TRBJ2-1; D is perhaps TRBD2 (6 bases). This CDR3 has 14 residues. V was pared by 1 base and J by 6 bases, with 10 bases between. Per the germline V gene, CDR1 is MNHNY and CDR2 is SVGAGI (reference sequence). The CDR3 DNA is TGTGCCAGCAGTTACTTGGGGACTGGCAATGAGCAGTTCTTC. Translation: CASSYLGTGNEQFF.

There are a few counts of this clone. Different DNA sequences within this sample yield the same CDR3. The J gene is TRBJ1-1, the V gene TRBV19, with 9 bases matching TRBD1. With V trimmed by 6 bases and J by 4 bases, 0 bases remained unmatched. The CDR3 contains 12 residues. Germline values: CDR1 LNHDA, CDR2 SQIVND (reference sequence). The CDR3 DNA reads TGTGCCAGTAGACAGGGGGCCACTGAAGCTTTCTTT. Translated, it gives CASRQGATEAFF.

This clone was observed a handful of times. V usage is TRBV5-1 and J usage is TRBJ1-1; D is unclear. Germline loops: CDR1 SGHRS, CDR2 YFSETQ. This CDR3 contains 14 residues. Between the trimmed V and J ends, which lost 2 bases and 1 base, there was a span of 9 bases. CDR3 DNA: TGCGCCAGCAGCTTCGGGGTAGCGAACACTGAAGCTTTCTTT. Translation: CASSFGVANTEAFF.

Worth noting for this clone: Other nucleotide sequences from this sample produce the same CDR3. The chain is built from TRBV27 and TRBJ2-6; no clear D. Trimming left V 4 bases short and J 0 bases short, with 10 bases between. This CDR3 spans 16 amino acids. Looked up from germline, CDR1 is MNHEY and CDR2 is SMNVEV (reference sequence). The CDR3 DNA reads TGTGCCAGCAGTTCTGGCCCAGGCTCTGGGGCCAACGTCCTGACTTTC. Translating it yields CASSSGPGSGANVLTF.